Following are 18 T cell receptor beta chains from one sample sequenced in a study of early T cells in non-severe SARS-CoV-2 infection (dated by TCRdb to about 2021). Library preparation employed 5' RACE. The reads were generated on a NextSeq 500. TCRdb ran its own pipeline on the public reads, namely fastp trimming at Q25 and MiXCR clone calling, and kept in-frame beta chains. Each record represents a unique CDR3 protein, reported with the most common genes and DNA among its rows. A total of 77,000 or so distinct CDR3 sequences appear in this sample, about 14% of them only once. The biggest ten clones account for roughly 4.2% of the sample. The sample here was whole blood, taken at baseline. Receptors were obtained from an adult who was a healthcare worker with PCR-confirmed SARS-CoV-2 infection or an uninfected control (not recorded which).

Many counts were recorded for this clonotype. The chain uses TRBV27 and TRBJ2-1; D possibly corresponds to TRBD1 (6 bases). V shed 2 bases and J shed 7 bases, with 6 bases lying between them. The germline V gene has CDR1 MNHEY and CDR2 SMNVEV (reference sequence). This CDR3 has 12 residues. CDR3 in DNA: TGTGCCAGCAGTTTACAGGGGAATGAGCAGTTCTTC. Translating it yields CASSLQGNEQFF.

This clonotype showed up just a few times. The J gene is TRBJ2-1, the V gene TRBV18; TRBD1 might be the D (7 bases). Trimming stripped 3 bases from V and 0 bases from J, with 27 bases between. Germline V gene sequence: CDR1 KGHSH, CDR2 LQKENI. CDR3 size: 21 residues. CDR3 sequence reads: CASSPRSPGGGGSISYNEQFF. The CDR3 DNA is TGTGCCAGCTCACCTCGATCTCCGGGTGGAGGGGGCAGTATCTCCTACAATGAGCAGTTCTTC. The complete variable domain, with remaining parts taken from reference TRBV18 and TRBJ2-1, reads NAGVMQNPRHLVRRRGQEARLRCSPMKGHSHVYWYRQLPEEGLKFMVYLQKENIIDESGMPKERFSAEFPKEGPSILRIQQVVRGDSAAYFCASSPRSPGGGGSISYNEQFFGPGTRLTVL.

For the CDR3, the DNA is TGCAGCACTAATACAGATACGCAGTATTTT. It encodes CSTNTDTQYF. This chain links TRBV29-1 with TRBJ2-3; D unclear. The CDR3 is made up of 10 amino acids. Germline loops: CDR1 SQVTM, CDR2 ANQGSEA. Trimming took 8 bases from V and 3 from J, leaving 6 bases between them.

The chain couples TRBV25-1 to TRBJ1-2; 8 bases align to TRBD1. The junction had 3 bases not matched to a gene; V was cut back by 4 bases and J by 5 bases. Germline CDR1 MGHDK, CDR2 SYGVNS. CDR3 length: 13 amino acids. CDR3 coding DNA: TGTGCCAGCAGTGCGACAGGGGAGTATGGCTACACCTTC. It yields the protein CASSATGEYGYTF.

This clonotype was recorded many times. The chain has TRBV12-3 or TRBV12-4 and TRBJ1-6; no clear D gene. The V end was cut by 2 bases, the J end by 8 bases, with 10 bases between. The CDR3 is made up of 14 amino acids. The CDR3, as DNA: TGTGCCAGCAGTTTACAAGGCCCCTATTCACCCCTCCACTTT. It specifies CASSLQGPYSPLHF.

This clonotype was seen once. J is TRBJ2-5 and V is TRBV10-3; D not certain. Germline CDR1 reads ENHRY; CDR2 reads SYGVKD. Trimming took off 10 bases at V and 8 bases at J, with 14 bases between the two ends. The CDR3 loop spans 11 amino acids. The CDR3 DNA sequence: TGTGCCACCGGATCAAGGACCACCCAGTACTTC. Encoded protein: CATGSRTTQYF.

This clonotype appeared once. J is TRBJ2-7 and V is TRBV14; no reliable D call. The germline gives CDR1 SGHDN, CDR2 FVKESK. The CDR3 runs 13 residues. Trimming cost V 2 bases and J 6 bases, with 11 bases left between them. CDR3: CASSQPGRSEQYF. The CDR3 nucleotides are TGTGCCAGCAGCCAACCTGGCCGCTCCGAGCAGTACTTC. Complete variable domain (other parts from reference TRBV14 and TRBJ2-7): EAGVTQFPSHSVIEKGQTVTLRCDPISGHDNLYWYRRVMGKEIKFLLHFVKESKQDESGMPNNRFLAERTGGTYSTLKVQPAELEDSGVYFCASSQPGRSEQYFGPGTRLTVT.

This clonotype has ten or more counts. CDR3 protein: CASSAGGDPGPREQFF. CDR3 DNA sequence: TGTGCCAGCAGCGCTGGAGGGGACCCCGGCCCTCGTGAGCAGTTCTTC. The chain recombines TRBV6-1 with TRBJ2-1, with D perhaps matching TRBD2 (6 bases). The V gene lost 6 bases and the J gene lost 9 bases, with 24 bases spanning the gap. The CDR3 is made up of 16 amino acids. The germline CDR1 and CDR2 sequences are MNHNS and SASEGT.

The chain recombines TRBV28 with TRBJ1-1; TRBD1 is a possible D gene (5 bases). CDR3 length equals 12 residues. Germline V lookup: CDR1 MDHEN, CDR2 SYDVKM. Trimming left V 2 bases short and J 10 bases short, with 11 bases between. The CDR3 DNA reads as TGTGCCAGCAGTTTACAGGGACCAGGAGCTTTCTTT. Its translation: CASSLQGPGAFF. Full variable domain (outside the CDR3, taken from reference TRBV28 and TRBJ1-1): DVKVTQSSRYLVKRTGEKVFLECVQDMDHENMFWYRQDPGLGLRLIYFSYDVKMKEKGDIPEGYSVSREKKERFSLILESASTNQTSMYLCASSLQGPGAFFGQGTRLTVV.

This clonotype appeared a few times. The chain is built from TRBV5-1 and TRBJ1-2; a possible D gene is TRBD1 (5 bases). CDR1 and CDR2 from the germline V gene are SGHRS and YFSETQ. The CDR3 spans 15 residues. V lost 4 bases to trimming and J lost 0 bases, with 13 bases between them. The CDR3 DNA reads TGCGCCAGCAGCGCGGGGGGTCCAGCTAACTATGGCTACACCTTC. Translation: CASSAGGPANYGYTF.

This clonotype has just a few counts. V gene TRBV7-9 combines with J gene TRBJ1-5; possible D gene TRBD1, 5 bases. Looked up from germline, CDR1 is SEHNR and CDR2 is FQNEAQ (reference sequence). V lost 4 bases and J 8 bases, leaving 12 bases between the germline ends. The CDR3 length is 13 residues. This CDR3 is CASSSTAPEPQHF. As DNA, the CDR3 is TGTGCCAGCAGCTCGACAGCCCCAGAGCCCCAGCATTTT.

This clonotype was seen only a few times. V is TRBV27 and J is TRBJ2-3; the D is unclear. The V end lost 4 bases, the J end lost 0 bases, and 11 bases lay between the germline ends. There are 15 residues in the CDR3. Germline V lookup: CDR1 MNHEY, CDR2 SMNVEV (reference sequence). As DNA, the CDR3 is TGTGCCAGCAGTTCCTTTGGGGTTAGCACAGATACGCAGTATTTT. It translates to CASSSFGVSTDTQYF.

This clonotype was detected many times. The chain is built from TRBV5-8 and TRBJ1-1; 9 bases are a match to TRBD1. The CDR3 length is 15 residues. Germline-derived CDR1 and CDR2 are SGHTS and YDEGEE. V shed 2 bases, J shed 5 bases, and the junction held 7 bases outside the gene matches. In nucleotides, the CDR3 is TGTGCCAGCAGCTTTGAGGGACAGGGAAGGACTGAAGCTTTCTTT. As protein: CASSFEGQGRTEAFF.

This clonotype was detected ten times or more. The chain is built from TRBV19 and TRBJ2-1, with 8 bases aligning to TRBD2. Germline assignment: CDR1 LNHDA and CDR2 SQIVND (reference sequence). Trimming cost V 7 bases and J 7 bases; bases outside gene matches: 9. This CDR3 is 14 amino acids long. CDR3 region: CASKAGGSGNEQFF. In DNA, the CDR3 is TGTGCCAGTAAGGCGGGAGGATCGGGAAATGAGCAGTTCTTC.

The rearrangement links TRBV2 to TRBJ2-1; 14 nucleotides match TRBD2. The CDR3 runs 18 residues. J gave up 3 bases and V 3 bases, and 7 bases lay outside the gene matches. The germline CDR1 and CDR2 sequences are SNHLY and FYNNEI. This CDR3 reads CASSDPGLAGGGYNEQFF. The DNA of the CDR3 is TGTGCCAGCAGTGACCCTGGACTAGCGGGAGGAGGCTACAATGAGCAGTTCTTC.

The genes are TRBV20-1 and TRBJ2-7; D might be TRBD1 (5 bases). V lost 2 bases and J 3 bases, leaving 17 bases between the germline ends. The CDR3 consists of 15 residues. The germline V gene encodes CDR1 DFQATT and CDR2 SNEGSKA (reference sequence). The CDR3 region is CSARSPAGPFYEQYF. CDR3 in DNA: TGCAGTGCTAGATCTCCTGCAGGGCCCTTCTACGAGCAGTACTTC.

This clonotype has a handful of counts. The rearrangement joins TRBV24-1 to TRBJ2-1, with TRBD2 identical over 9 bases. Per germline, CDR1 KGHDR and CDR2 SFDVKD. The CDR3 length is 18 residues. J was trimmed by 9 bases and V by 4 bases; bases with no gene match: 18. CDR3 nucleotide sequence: TGTGCCACCAGTGACCCTTTTTCCGCGGGAGGGCCGGTATTTGAGCAGTTCTTC. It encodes CATSDPFSAGGPVFEQFF.

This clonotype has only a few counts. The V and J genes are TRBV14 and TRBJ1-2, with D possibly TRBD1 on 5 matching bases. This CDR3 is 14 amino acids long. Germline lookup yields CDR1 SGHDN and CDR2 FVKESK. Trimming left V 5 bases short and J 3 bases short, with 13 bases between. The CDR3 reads CASSSSGTYYGYTF. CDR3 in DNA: TGTGCCAGCAGCTCTTCCGGGACGTACTATGGCTACACCTTC.